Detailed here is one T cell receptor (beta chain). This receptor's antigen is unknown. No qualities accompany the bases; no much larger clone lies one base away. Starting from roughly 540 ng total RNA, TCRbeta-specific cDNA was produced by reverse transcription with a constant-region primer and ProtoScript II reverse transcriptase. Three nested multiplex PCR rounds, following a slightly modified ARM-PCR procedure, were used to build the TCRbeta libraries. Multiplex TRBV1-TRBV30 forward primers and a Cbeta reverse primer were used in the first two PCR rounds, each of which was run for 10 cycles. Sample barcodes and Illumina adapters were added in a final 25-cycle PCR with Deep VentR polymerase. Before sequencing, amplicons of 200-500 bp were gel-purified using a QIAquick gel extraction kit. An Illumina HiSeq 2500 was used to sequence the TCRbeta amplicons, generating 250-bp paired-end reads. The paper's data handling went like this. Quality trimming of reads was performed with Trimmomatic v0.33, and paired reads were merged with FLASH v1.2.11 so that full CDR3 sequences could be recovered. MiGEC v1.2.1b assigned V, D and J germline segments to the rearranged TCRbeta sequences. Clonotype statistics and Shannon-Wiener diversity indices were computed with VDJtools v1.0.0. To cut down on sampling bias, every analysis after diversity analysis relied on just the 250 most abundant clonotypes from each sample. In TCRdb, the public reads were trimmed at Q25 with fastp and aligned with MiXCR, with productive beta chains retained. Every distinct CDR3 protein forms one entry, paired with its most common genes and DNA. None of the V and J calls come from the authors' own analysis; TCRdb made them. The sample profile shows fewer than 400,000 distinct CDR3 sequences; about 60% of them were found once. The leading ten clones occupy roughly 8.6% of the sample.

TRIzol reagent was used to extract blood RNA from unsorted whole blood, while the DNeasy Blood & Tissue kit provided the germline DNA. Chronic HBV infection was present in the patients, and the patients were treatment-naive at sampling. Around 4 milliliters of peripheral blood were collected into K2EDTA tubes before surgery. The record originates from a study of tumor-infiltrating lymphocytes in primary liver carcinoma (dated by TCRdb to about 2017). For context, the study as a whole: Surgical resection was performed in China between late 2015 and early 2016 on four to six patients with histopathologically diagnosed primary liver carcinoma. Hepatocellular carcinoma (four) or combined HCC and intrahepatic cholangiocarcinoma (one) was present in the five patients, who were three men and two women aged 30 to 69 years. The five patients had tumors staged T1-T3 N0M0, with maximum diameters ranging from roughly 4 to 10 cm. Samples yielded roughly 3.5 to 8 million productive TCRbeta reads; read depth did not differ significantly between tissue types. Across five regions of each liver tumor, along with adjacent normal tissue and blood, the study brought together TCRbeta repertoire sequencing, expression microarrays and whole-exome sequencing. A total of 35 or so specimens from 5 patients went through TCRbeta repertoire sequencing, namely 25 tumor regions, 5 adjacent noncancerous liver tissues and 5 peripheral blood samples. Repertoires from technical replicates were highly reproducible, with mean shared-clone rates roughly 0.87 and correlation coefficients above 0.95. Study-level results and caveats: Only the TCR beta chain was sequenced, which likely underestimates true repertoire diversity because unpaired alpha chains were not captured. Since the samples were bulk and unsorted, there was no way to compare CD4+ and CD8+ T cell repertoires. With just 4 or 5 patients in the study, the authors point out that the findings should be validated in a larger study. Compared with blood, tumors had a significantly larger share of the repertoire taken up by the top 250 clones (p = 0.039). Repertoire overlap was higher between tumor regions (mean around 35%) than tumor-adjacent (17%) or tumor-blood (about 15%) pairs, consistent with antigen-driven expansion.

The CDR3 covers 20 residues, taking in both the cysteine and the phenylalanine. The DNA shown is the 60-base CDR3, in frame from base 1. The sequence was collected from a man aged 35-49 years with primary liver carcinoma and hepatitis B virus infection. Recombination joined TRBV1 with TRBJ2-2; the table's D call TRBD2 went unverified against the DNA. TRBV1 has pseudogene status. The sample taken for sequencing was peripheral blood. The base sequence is TGCACCAGCAGCCAAGATCCACGGGGGACTAGCGGGAGTTGTTCCGGGGAGCTGTTTTTT. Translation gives CTSSQDPRGTSGSCSGELFF.